This T cell receptor beta chain originates from a study of blood T cells in healthy people across ages. The germline V gene has CDR1 MDHEN and CDR2 SYDVKM. CDR3 length: 13 residues. The people who gave samples were healthy Caucasians from Russia, aged about 6 to 95. This clonotype has a handful of counts. Relative to the germline gene, one junction end is altered; a read error may explain this. The second PCR ran roughly 7 to 12 cycles with a sample-barcoded 5' primer and J-beta primers. Each of the samples gave a minimum of 2.5 million paired-end reads that contained CDR3. Each CDR3 protein gets one entry after TCRdb re-called the 5' RACE reads with MiXCR. The data show about 800,000 distinct CDR3 sequences, approximately 25% seen once. These data were likewise used in another study, on T cells of mothers and their children. Turning to that study: Second-round PCR products received sample barcodes and 2-4 random nucleotides from the M1S primer. With unrelated pairs as the comparison, related mother-child pairs had a slightly higher overlap that was not significant.

V gene TRBV28 combines with J gene TRBJ2-6, with a weak D call TRBD2 (6 bases). Sample: blood. The clonotype originates from a boy aged 5-17 years in good health. The DNA for the CDR3 is TGTGCCAGCAAGGAGGGTGGGGCCAACATCCTGACTTTC. Translating it yields CASKEGGANILTF. Full variable domain (outside the CDR3, taken from reference TRBV28 and TRBJ2-6): DVKVTQSSRYLVKRTGEKVFLECVQDMDHENMFWYRQDPGLGLRLIYFSYDVKMKEKGDIPEGYSVSREKKERFSLILESASTNQTSMYLCASKEGGANILTFGAGSRLTVL.